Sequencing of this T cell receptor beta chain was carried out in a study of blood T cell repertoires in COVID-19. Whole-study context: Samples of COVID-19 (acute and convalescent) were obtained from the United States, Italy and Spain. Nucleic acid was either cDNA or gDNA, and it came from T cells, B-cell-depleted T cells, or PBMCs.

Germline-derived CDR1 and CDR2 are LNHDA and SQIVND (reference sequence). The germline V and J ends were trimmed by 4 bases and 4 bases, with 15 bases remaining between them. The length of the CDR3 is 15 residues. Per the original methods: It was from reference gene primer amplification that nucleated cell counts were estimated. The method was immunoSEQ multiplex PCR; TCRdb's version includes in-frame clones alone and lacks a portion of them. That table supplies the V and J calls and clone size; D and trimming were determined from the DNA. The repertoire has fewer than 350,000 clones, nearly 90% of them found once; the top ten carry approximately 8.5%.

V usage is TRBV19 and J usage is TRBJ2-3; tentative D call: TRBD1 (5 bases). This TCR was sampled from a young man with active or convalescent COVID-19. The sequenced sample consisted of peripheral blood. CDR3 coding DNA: TGTGCCAGTAGTACCTTCTCTCAGGGCCCAGATACGCAGTATTTT. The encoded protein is CASSTFSQGPDTQYF.